This entry lists 11 T cell receptor beta chains sequenced from one sample in a study of cytomegalovirus exposure and HLA in healthy donors. The table came from immunoSEQ multiplex PCR; TCRdb's copy has only in-frame clones and leaves some out. The sample lists about 240,000 clones; 85% to 90% were seen once. What was sequenced was PBMCs. These receptors were obtained from a man aged 18 to 35 in good health and CMV-seronegative.

The CDR3 loop is CASSRPEGANEQYF. DNA for the CDR3: TGTGCCAGCTCACGGCCCGAGGGGGCAAACGAGCAGTACTTC. The V call is TRBV18, the J call TRBJ2-7, with 7 positions matching TRBD1. The CDR3 runs to 14 residues. Germline CDR1 is KGHSH and CDR2 is LQKENI. The V gene end was trimmed by 4 bases and the J gene end by 5 bases; junction bases not matched to a gene: 8. Filled out from reference TRBV18 and TRBJ2-7, the complete variable domain reads NAGVMQNPRHLVRRRGQEARLRCSPMKGHSHVYWYRQLPEEGLKFMVYLQKENIIDESGMPKERFSAEFPKEGPSILRIQQVVRGDSAAYFCASSRPEGANEQYFGPGTRLTVT.

This clone was seen only once. DNA of the CDR3: TGCGCCAGCAGCTTGAAGCGGGACACAGATACGCAGTATTTT. This translates into CASSLKRDTDTQYF. The chain joins TRBV5-1 to TRBJ2-3; 7 bases map to TRBD2. CDR1 and CDR2 from the germline V gene are SGHRS and YFSETQ. CDR3 size: 14 residues. V lost 1 base to trimming and J lost 2 bases; unmatched junction nucleotides: 1.

The genes are TRBV18 and TRBJ2-7, with D tentatively TRBD1 (6 bases). The V gene lost 3 bases and the J gene lost 3 bases, with 21 bases spanning the gap. The germline gives CDR1 KGHSH, CDR2 LQKENI. This CDR3 has 17 residues. CDR3 protein: CASSPPRDNSPSYEQYF. Here the CDR3 DNA reads TGTGCCAGCTCACCCCCCCGGGACAACTCCCCAAGCTACGAGCAGTACTTC.

The V call is TRBV7-8, the J call TRBJ2-5; 12 nucleotides line up with TRBD2. The CDR3 is made up of 20 amino acids. The trim removed 1 base at V and 3 bases at J, leaving 15 bases unmatched. Germline loops: CDR1 SGHVS, CDR2 FQNEAQ. CDR3 sequence: CASSLVAETWTSGVEETQYF. The CDR3 DNA sequence: TGTGCCAGCAGCTTAGTAGCGGAGACCTGGACTAGCGGGGTAGAAGAGACCCAGTACTTC.

This clone was seen a single time. The chain employs TRBV4-3 and TRBJ1-3; D ambiguous. This CDR3 comprises 17 residues. The germline CDR1 and CDR2 sequences are LGHNA and YSLEER. Trimming cost V 4 bases and J 3 bases, with 19 bases left between them. CDR3 amino acids: CASSPFVAAGDGNTIYF. The CDR3, as DNA: TGCGCCAGCAGCCCTTTCGTAGCAGCCGGTGATGGAAACACCATATATTTT.

This chain links TRBV5-1 with TRBJ2-3, with TRBD1 matching 8 bases. Germline trimming cut 1 base from V and 0 bases from J; bases unmatched to any gene: 1. Germline values: CDR1 SGHRS, CDR2 YFSETQ. The CDR3 extends over 15 amino acids. The CDR3 reads CASSLRDRSTDTQYF. The CDR3 coding sequence is TGCGCCAGCAGCTTGCGGGACAGGAGCACAGATACGCAGTATTTT.

This chain joins TRBV7-2 and TRBJ2-1, with a tentative D call TRBD1 (5 bases). V was clipped by 3 bases and J by 7 bases, with 13 bases between them. The length of the CDR3 is 14 residues. Looked up from germline, CDR1 is SGHTA and CDR2 is FQGNSA. CDR3 DNA sequence: TGTGCCAGCAGCTTTTGGGGCGAAGAAAATGAGCAGTTCTTC. Residues: CASSFWGEENEQFF.

The DNA of the CDR3 is TGTGCCAGCACCGTCGCCGGGACAGGGTCATACGAGCAGTACTTC. Its protein is CASTVAGTGSYEQYF. The genes are TRBV7-2 and TRBJ2-7; 9 bases are shared with TRBD1. Germline CDR1 SGHTA, CDR2 FQGNSA. The CDR3 covers 15 residues. V was clipped by 7 bases and J by 4 bases; unmatched bases: 11. Full variable domain (outside the CDR3, taken from reference TRBV7-2 and TRBJ2-7): GAGVSQSPSNKVTEKGKDVELRCDPISGHTALYWYRQSLGQGLEFLIYFQGNSAPDKSGLPSDRFSAERTGGSVSTLTIQRTQQEDSAVYLCASTVAGTGSYEQYFGPGTRLTVT.

The rearrangement joins TRBV5-6 to TRBJ2-7; no definite D call. The CDR3 totals 12 residues. Germline V gene data show CDR1 as SGHDT and CDR2 as YYEEEE. V lost 3 bases to trimming and J lost 3 bases, with 7 bases between them. The CDR3 sequence: CASSSSLYEQYF. The CDR3 coding sequence is TGTGCCAGCAGCTCCTCCCTCTACGAGCAGTACTTC.

The chain couples TRBV9 to TRBJ1-3; 7 bases agree with TRBD1. CDR3 length equals 14 residues. CDR1 is SGDLS and CDR2 is YYNGEE in the germline V gene. V shed 0 bases, J shed 3 bases, and the junction held 0 bases outside the gene matches. The CDR3 reads CASSVDRGGNTIYF. CDR3 nucleotide sequence: TGTGCCAGCAGCGTAGACAGGGGTGGAAACACCATATATTTT.

This clone was seen just once. A far larger clone is just one base off, so this is likely a read error. The sample has other DNA sequences that encode this CDR3 too. V usage is TRBV7-2 and J usage is TRBJ2-1; 8 bases are a match to TRBD1. This CDR3 has 16 residues. Germline V CDR1 and CDR2: SGHTA, FQGNSA. V lost 5 bases and J lost 4; bases outside the gene matches: 10. The DNA for the CDR3 is TGTGCCAGCAGCCAAGGGACCACAGGGGGGTACAATGAGCAGTTCTTC. This encodes CASSQGTTGGYNEQFF.